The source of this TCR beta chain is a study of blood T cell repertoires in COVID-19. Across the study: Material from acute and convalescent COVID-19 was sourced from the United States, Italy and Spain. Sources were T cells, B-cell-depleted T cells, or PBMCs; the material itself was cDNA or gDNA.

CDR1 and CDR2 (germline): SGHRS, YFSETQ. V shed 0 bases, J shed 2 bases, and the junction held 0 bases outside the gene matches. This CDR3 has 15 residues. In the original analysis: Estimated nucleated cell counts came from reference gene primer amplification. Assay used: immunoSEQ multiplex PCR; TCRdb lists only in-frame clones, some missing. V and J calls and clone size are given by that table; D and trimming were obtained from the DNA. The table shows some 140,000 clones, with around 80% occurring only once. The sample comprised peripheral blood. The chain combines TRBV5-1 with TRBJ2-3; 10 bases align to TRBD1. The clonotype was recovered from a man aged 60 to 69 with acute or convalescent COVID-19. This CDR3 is CASSLGQGATDTQYF. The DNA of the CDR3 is TGCGCCAGCAGCTTGGGACAGGGGGCCACAGATACGCAGTATTTT.